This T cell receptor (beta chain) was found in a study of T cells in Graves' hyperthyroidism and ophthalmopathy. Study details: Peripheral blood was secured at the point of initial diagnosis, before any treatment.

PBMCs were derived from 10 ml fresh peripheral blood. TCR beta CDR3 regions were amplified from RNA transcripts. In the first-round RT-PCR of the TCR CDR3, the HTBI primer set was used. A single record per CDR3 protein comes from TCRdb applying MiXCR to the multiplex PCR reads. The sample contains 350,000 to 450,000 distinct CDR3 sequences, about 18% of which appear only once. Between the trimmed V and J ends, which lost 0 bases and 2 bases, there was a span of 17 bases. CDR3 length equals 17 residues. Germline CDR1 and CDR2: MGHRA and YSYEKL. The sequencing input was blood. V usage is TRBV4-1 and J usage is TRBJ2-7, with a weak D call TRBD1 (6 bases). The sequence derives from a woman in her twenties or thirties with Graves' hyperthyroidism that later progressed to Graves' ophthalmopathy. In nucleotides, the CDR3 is TGCGCCAGCAGCCAAGATTTCAAAGTAAAGGGGGCCTACGAGCAGTACTTC. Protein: CASSQDFKVKGAYEQYF.